Listed below are T cell receptor beta chains from one sample, sequenced in a study of T cells after yellow fever vaccination. TCRdb recomputed calls from the 5' RACE reads with MiXCR, one row per CDR3 protein. Of approximately 580,000 distinct CDR3 sequences in the sample, about a sixth were seen once. This specimen consisted of PBMCs, obtained about 5 days after the first yellow fever vaccination. The receptors were sampled from a man aged 18-30 years who received the YFV17D yellow fever vaccine. Each CDR3 is given with its conserved first and last residue.

cdr3_aa	v_call	j_call
CASSPTAGGGWTQYF	TRBV4-3	TRBJ2-5
CSVEDGVEETQYF	TRBV29-1	TRBJ2-5
CASSDPTYGYTF	TRBV6-1	TRBJ1-2
CASTRSSYNSPLHF	TRBV21-1	TRBJ1-6
CASSRDSGVTEAFF	TRBV5-1	TRBJ1-1
CASSLTLGPTTPGELFF	TRBV7-3	TRBJ2-2
CAISNLVNTEAFF	TRBV10-3	TRBJ1-1
CASSVGSRTVGYGYTF	TRBV5-4	TRBJ1-2
CASSLRTVASPSEKLFF	TRBV11-2	TRBJ1-4
CASSQDRGGDEQFF	TRBV4-1	TRBJ2-1
CASSFYTEAFF	TRBV12-3/TRBV12-4	TRBJ1-1
CSAVAGRVSEQFF	TRBV20-1	TRBJ2-1
CASSLTGRTGELFF	TRBV7-9	TRBJ2-2
CASSPPYSNQPQHF	TRBV18	TRBJ1-5
CASSQETVSGNTIYF	TRBV4-2	TRBJ1-3
CSINLNRAKNIQYF	TRBV29-1	TRBJ2-4
CASSFSVNQPQHF	TRBV7-6	TRBJ1-5
CAWSVGNLDQPQHF	TRBV30	TRBJ1-5
CASSPGPGTGGYTF	TRBV18	TRBJ1-2
CASSPRVRTQYF	TRBV6-6	TRBJ2-3
CASSTAPYEQYF	TRBV28	TRBJ2-7
CASSLYAPQFF	TRBV7-9	TRBJ2-1
CASSHLKGRGNTIYF	TRBV4-1	TRBJ1-3
CSSSLDSPSQFF	TRBV5-4	TRBJ2-1
CASSQAFAANYGYTF	TRBV4-1	TRBJ1-2